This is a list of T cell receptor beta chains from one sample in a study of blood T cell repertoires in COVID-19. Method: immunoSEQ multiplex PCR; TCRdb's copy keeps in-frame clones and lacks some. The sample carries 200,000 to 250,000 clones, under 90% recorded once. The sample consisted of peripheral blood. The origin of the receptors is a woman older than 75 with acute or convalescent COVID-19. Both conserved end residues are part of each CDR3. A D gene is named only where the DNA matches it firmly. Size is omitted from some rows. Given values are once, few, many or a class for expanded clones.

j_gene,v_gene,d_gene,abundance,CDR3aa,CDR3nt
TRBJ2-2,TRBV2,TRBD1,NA,CASSGGYRTGNTGELFF,TGTGCCAGCAGTGGGGGCTACAGGACAGGGAACACCGGGGAGCTGTTTTTT
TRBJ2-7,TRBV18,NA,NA,CASSPPSSYEQYF,TGTGCCAGCTCACCCCCGAGCTCCTACGAGCAGTACTTC
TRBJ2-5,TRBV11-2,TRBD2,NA,CASSLELAGLQETQYF,TGTGCCAGCAGCTTAGAGCTAGCGGGGCTCCAAGAGACCCAGTACTTC
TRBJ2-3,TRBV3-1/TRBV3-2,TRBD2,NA,CASSISGADTQYF,TGTGCCAGCAGCATAAGCGGGGCAGATACGCAGTATTTT
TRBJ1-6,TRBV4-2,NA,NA,CASSQDGGDLHNSPLHF,TGTGCCAGCAGCCAAGATGGGGGGGACCTACATAATTCACCCCTCCACTTT
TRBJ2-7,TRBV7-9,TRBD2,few,CASSSEGGGILYEQYF,TGTGCCAGCTCCTCCGAGGGCGGGGGGATTCTCTACGAGCAGTACTTC
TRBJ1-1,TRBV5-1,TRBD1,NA,CASSSGGEAFF,TGCGCCAGCAGCTCAGGGGGTGAAGCTTTCTTT
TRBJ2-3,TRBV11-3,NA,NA,CASSLDEGGRATDTQYF,TGTGCCAGCAGCTTAGATGAGGGGGGGAGAGCCACAGATACGCAGTATTTT
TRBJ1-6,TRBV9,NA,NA,CASSSSGGPNSPLHF,TGTGCCAGCAGCTCGTCGGGGGGACCGAATTCACCCCTCCACTTT
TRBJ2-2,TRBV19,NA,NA,CASRPQGATGELFF,TGTGCCAGCCGCCCACAGGGCGCCACCGGGGAGCTGTTTTTT
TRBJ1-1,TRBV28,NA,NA,CASSLFRGYGEAFF,TGTGCCAGCAGTTTATTTAGGGGGTATGGTGAAGCTTTCTTT
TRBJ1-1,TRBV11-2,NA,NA,CASRLDRINTEAFF,TGTGCCAGCAGATTGGACAGAATTAACACTGAAGCTTTCTTT
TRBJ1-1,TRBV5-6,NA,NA,CASSPGRDRTLKAFF,TGTGCCAGCAGCCCCGGACGGGATCGAACACTGAAAGCTTTCTTT
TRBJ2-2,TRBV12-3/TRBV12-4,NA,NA,CASSLTGTGELFF,TGTGCCAGCAGTTTAACCGGGACCGGGGAGCTGTTTTTT
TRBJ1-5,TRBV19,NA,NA,CASSISLTVNSNQPQHF,TGTGCCAGTAGTATATCTTTGACAGTTAATAGCAATCAGCCCCAGCATTTT
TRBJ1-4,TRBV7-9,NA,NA,CASSLLGREKLFF,TGTGCCAGCAGCTTACTGGGGCGTGAAAAACTGTTTTTT
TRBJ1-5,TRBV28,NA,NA,CASNSPTPGGSNQPQHF,TGTGCCAGCAACTCCCCCACCCCCGGAGGGAGCAATCAGCCCCAGCATTTT
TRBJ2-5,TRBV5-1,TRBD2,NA,CASTGTSGAYLQETQYF,TGCGCCAGCACCGGGACTAGCGGGGCTTACCTGCAAGAGACCCAGTACTTC
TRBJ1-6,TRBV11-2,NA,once,CASSLGEGYYSPLHF,TGTGCCAGCAGCTTAGGGGAGGGATATTACTCACCCCTCCACTTT
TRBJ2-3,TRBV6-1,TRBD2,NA,CASSARLAGGPYTQYF,TGTGCCAGCAGTGCCCGACTAGCGGGGGGGCCATATACGCAGTATTTT
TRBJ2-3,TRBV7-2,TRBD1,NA,CASSQTGFTDTQYF,TGTGCCAGCAGCCAGACAGGGTTCACAGATACGCAGTATTTT
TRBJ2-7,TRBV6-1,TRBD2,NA,CASSEAPGLAFYEQYF,TGTGCCAGCAGTGAAGCGCCGGGACTAGCCTTCTACGAGCAGTACTTC
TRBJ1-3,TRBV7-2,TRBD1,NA,CASSFTGGGSGNTIYF,TGTGCCAGCAGCTTCACAGGGGGCGGCTCTGGAAACACCATATATTTT
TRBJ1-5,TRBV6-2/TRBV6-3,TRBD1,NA,CASSPTGAGNQPQHF,TGTGCCAGCAGCCCGACAGGGGCCGGCAATCAGCCCCAGCATTTT
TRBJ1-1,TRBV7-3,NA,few,CASSLNALGRVNTEAFF,TGTGCCAGCAGCTTAAACGCCCTGGGGCGAGTGAACACTGAAGCTTTCTTT
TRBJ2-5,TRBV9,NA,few,CASSPLQSKETQYF,TGTGCCAGCAGCCCCCTCCAATCTAAAGAGACCCAGTACTTC
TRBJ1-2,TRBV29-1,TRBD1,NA,CSVVRTGGVGNYGYTF,TGCAGCGTTGTCCGGACAGGGGGGGTCGGAAACTATGGCTACACCTTC
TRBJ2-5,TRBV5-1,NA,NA,CASSLAGKIERETQYF,TGCGCCAGCAGCTTGGCAGGGAAGATAGAACGGGAGACCCAGTACTTC
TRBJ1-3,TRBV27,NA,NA,CASSFTGGNTIYF,TGTGCCAGCAGTTTTACAGGAGGAAACACCATATATTTT
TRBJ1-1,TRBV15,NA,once,CATSRDLPFEAFF,TGTGCCACCAGCAGAGATCTCCCTTTTGAAGCTTTCTTT
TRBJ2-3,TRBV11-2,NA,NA,CASSQGFRGDSRTDTQYF,TGTGCCAGCAGCCAAGGTTTCAGGGGGGACTCGCGCACAGATACGCAGTATTTT
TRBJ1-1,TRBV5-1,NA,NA,CASLRGPNTEAFF,TGCGCCAGCCTCAGGGGCCCGAACACTGAAGCTTTCTTT
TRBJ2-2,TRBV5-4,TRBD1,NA,CASSLGGQRNTGELFF,TGTGCCAGCAGCTTGGGGGGACAGCGGAACACCGGGGAGCTGTTTTTT
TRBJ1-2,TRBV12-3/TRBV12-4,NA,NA,CASSQSLNYGYTF,TGTGCCAGCAGTCAATCCCTAAACTATGGCTACACCTTC
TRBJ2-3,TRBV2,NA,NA,CASRELTDTQYF,TGTGCCAGCAGGGAGCTCACAGATACGCAGTATTTT
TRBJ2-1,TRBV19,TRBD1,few,CASRDRGTNEQFF,TGTGCCAGCAGGGACAGGGGTACAAATGAGCAGTTCTTC
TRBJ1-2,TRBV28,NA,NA,CATSDRFYGYTF,TGTGCCACGTCCGACAGGTTCTATGGCTACACCTTC
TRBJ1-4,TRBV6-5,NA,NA,CASTAGGLNEKLFF,TGTGCCAGCACCGCGGGGGGACTTAATGAAAAACTGTTTTTT
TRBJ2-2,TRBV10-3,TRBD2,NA,CASSSGTSPTGELFF,TGTGCCAGCTCCTCCGGGACTAGTCCGACCGGGGAGCTGTTTTTT
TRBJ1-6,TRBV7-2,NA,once,CASSLERPTNSPLHF,TGTGCCAGCAGCTTAGAACGCCCTACTAATTCACCCCTCCACTTT
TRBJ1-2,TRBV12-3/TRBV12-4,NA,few,CASSQWGGGYTF,TGTGCCAGCAGTCAATGGGGGGGCGGCTACACCTTC
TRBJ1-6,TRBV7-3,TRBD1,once,CASSLPGTGVSPLHF,TGTGCCAGCAGCTTACCCGGGACAGGGGTATCACCCCTCCACTTT
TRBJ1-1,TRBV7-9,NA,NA,CASNVPSGTEAFF,TGTGCCAGCAACGTACCCTCGGGCACTGAAGCTTTCTTT
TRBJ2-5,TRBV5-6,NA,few,CASSQTGYTQETQYF,TGTGCCAGCAGCCAAACCGGGTACACCCAAGAGACCCAGTACTTC
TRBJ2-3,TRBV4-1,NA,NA,CASSQAFPDTQYF,TGCGCCAGCAGCCAAGCTTTCCCAGATACGCAGTATTTT
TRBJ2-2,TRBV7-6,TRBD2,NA,CASSTQTSVTGELFF,TGTGCCAGCAGCACACAGACTAGCGTCACCGGGGAGCTGTTTTTT
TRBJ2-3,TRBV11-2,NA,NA,CASSYLTSTDTQYF,TGTGCCAGCAGCTATTTGACTAGCACAGATACGCAGTATTTT
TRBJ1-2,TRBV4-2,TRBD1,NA,CASSQDHRGSYGYTF,TGTGCCAGCAGCCAAGATCACAGGGGCTCCTATGGCTACACCTTC
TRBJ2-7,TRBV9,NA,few,CASSPDGPGYREQYF,TGTGCCAGCAGCCCAGATGGGCCAGGCTATAGGGAGCAGTACTTC
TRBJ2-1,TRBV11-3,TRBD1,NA,CASRQGNEQFF,TGTGCCAGCCGACAGGGCAATGAGCAGTTCTTC
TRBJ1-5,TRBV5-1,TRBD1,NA,CASSLGDRNQPQHF,TGCGCCAGCAGCTTGGGGGACAGAAATCAGCCCCAGCATTTT
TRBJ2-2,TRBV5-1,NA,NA,CASSLSGAANTGELFF,TGCGCCAGCAGCTTGTCAGGGGCGGCGAACACCGGGGAGCTGTTTTTT
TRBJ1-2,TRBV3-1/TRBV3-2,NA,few,CASSQEQRNYAFDGYTF,TGTGCCAGCAGCCAAGAACAACGAAACTATGCATTCGATGGCTACACCTTC
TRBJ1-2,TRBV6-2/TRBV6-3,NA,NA,CASSYSGLRGGYTF,TGTGCCAGCAGTTACTCCGGGCTGCGGGGTGGCTACACCTTC
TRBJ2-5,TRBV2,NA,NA,CASSDKETQYF,TGTGCCAGCAGCGACAAAGAGACCCAGTACTTC